The next 8 T cell receptor beta chains were all read from a single sample in a study of blood T cell repertoires in COVID-19. The assay was immunoSEQ multiplex PCR, and TCRdb's table has in-frame clones only and misses some. The repertoire holds some 70,000 clones, with 87% as singletons. Sequenced material: peripheral blood. The receptors here all came from a woman aged 50 to 60 with COVID-19, enrolled during active disease.

The chain uses TRBV5-4 and TRBJ2-2; the match to TRBD2 covers 10 bases. The CDR3 has 17 amino acids. CDR1 SGHNT and CDR2 YYREEE come from the germline V gene (reference sequence). The V segment lost 4 bases and the J segment 7 bases; nucleotides outside the gene matches: 13. DNA for the CDR3: TGTGCCAGCAGCCGAACTCGACTAGCGGGCTGGGGCGGGGAGCTGTTTTTT. It codes for CASSRTRLAGWGGELFF.

The V gene is TRBV30, the J gene TRBJ1-5; no firm D call. This CDR3 has 13 amino acids. Germline values: CDR1 GTSNPN, CDR2 SVGIG (reference sequence). Deletions cut 0 bases from V and 5 bases from J, with 8 bases between. The DNA for the CDR3 is TGTGCCTGGAGTGTACGCAGTCATCAGCCCCAGCATTTT. Translated, it gives CAWSVRSHQPQHF.

The rearrangement uses TRBV6-4 and TRBJ2-2, with D perhaps TRBD1 (6 bases). Deletions cut 5 bases from V and 6 bases from J, with 22 bases between. Germline V gives CDR1 MRHNA, CDR2 SNTAGT. This CDR3 is 17 amino acids long. CDR3 protein: CASSQEPQQGRAGELFF. CDR3 sequence (DNA): TGTGCCAGCAGTCAAGAGCCCCAACAGGGTAGGGCCGGGGAGCTGTTTTTT.

The rearrangement uses TRBV2 and TRBJ2-2, with no clear D. The CDR3 sequence is 13 residues long. Trimming took 4 bases from V and 6 from J, leaving 9 bases between them. Germline V gives CDR1 SNHLY, CDR2 FYNNEI. The CDR3 protein is CASSVRGAGELFF. The CDR3 DNA follows: TGTGCCAGCAGTGTACGAGGAGCCGGGGAGCTGTTTTTT. The full variable domain, rest sourced from reference TRBV2 and TRBJ2-2, is EPEVTQTPSHQVTQMGQEVILRCVPISNHLYFYWYRQILGQKVEFLVSFYNNEISEKSEIFDDQFSVERPDGSNFTLKIRSTKLEDSAMYFCASSVRGAGELFFGEGSRLTVL.

The chain uses TRBV20-1 and TRBJ2-3; 9 positions match TRBD1. With V trimmed by 3 bases and J by 4 bases, 8 bases remained unmatched. There are 15 residues in the CDR3. The germline gives CDR1 DFQATT, CDR2 SNEGSKA (reference sequence). Here the CDR3 DNA reads TGCAGTGCTAGTGGACAGGGGATAGGGGCAGATACGCAGTATTTT. This codes for CSASGQGIGADTQYF.

This clone has a single count. The CDR3 region has the DNA TGTGCCAGCAGTTTGCGAGAGGGCAGGATGGCCCAGCATTTT. Its protein product is CASSLREGRMAQHF. The rearrangement uses TRBV6-2 or TRBV6-3 and TRBJ1-5; D is ambiguous. Germline V gene data show CDR1 as MNHEY and CDR2 as SVGEGT. The CDR3 runs 14 residues. Trimming left V 4 bases short and J 11 bases short, with 18 bases between.

This clone was detected only once. The chain is built from TRBV27 and TRBJ2-1, with a weak D call TRBD2 (6 bases). Germline lookup yields CDR1 MNHEY and CDR2 SMNVEV (reference sequence). V lost 6 bases, J lost 9 bases, and 9 bases lay in between. The CDR3 has 11 residues. The CDR3 DNA sequence: TGTGCCAGCAGAGGGCGGGGTGAGCAGTTCTTC. Protein product: CASRGRGEQFF.

This sequence joins TRBV2 and TRBJ2-3, with 7 bases lining up with TRBD1. Looked up from germline, CDR1 is SNHLY and CDR2 is FYNNEI. J gave up 0 bases and V 6 bases, and 6 bases lay outside the gene matches. The CDR3 spans 15 residues. This CDR3 is CASSDRELSTDTQYF. The CDR3 DNA is TGTGCCAGCAGCGACAGGGAACTTAGCACAGATACGCAGTATTTT.